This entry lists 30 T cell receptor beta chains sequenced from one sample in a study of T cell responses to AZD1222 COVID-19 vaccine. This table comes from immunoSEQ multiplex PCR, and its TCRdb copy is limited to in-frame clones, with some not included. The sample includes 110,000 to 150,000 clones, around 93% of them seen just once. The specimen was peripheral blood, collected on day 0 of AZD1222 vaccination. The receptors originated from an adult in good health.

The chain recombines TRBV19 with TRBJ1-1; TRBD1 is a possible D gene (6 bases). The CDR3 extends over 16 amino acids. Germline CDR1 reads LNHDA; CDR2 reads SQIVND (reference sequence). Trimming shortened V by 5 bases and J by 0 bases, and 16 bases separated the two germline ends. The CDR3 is CASSLTRGGLNTEAFF. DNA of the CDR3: TGTGCCAGTAGTCTCACTCGTGGGGGGCTGAACACTGAAGCTTTCTTT.

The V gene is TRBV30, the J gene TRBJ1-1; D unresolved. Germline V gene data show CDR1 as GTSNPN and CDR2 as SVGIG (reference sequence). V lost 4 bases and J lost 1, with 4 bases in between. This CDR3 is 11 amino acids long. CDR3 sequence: CAWKGNTEAFF. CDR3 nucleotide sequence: TGTGCCTGGAAGGGGAACACTGAAGCTTTCTTT.

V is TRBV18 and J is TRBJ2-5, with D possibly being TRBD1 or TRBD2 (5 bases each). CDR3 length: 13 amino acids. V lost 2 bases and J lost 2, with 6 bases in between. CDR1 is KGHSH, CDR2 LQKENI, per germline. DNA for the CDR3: TGTGCCAGCTCACCAGGGGGTCAAGAGACCCAGTACTTC. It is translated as CASSPGGQETQYF.

CDR3 in DNA: TGTGCCAGCAGCTTAGGACGGGGCCAGAGGGCCAACGTCCTGACTTTC. It translates to CASSLGRGQRANVLTF. The chain recombines TRBV11-3 with TRBJ2-6, with D perhaps matching TRBD1 or TRBD2 (5 bases each). The CDR3 is 16 residues long. The germline V gene has CDR1 SGHNT and CDR2 YENEEA. V lost 1 base and J lost 5, with 12 bases in between.

This chain's CDR3 is CASSPQTGDSGANVLTF. The CDR3 DNA follows: TGTGCCAGCAGCCCCCAGACAGGAGACTCTGGGGCCAACGTCCTGACTTTC. V is TRBV7-9 and J is TRBJ2-6; D perhaps matches TRBD1 (6 bases). Trimming took off 5 bases at V and 0 bases at J, with 14 bases between the two ends. The CDR3 has 17 amino acids. The germline gives CDR1 SEHNR, CDR2 FQNEAQ (reference sequence).

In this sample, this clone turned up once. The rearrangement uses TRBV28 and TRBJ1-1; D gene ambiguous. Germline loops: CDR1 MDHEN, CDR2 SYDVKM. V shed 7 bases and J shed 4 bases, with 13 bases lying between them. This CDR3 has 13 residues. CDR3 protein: CASTVPGITEAFF. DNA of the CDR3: TGTGCCAGCACCGTCCCGGGGATCACTGAAGCTTTCTTT.

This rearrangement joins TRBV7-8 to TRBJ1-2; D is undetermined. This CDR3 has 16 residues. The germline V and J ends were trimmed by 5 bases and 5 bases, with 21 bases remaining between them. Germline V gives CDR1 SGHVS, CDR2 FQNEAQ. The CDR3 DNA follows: TGTGCCAGCAGCCCCACCGGGGAGGGAGCATTATATGGCTACACCTTC. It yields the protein CASSPTGEGALYGYTF.

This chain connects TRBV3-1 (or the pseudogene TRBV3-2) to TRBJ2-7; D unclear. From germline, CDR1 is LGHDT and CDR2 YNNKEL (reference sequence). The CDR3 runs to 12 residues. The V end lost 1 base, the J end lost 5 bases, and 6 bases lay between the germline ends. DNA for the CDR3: TGTGCCAGCAGCCAAGGGGTAGACGAGCAGTACTTC. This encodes CASSQGVDEQYF.

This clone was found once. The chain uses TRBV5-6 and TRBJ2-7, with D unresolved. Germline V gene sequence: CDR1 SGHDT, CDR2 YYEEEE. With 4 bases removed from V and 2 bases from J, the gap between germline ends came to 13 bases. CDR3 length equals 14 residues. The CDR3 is CASSAIGRTYEQYF. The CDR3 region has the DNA TGTGCCAGCAGCGCCATTGGACGGACCTACGAGCAGTACTTC.

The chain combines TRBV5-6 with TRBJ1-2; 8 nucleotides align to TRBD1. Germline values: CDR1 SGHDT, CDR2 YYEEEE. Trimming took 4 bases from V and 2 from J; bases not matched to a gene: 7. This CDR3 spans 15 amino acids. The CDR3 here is CASSRINRGNYGYTF. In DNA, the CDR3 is TGTGCCAGCAGCCGCATTAACAGGGGGAACTATGGCTACACCTTC.

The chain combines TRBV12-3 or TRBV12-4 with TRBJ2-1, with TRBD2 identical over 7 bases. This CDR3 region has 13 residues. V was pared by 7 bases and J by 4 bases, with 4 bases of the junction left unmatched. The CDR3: CASTWGLYNEQFF. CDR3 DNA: TGTGCCAGCACCTGGGGACTATACAATGAGCAGTTCTTC.

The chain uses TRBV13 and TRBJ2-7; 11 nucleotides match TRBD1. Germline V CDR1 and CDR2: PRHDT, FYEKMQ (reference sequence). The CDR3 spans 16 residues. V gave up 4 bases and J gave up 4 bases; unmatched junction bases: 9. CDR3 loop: CASSSTTGTGGYEQYF. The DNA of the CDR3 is TGTGCCAGCAGCTCCACAACCGGGACAGGGGGTTACGAGCAGTACTTC.

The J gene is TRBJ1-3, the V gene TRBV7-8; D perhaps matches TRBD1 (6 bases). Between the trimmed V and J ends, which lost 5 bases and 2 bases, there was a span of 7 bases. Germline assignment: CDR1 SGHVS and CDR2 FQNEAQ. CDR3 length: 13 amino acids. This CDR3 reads CASSRDTGNTIYF. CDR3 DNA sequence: TGTGCCAGCAGCCGGGACACTGGAAACACCATATATTTT.

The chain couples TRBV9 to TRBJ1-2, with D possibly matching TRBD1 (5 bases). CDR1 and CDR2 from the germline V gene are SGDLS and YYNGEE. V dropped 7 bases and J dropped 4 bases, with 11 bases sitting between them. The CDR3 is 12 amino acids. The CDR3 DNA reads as TGTGCCAGCGCGACAGAGACCTATGGCTACACCTTC. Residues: CASATETYGYTF.

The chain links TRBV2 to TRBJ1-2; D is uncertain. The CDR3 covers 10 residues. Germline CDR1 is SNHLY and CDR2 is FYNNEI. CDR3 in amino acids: CARRERLYTF. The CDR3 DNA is TGTGCGAGGCGAGAGAGGCTGTACACCTTC.

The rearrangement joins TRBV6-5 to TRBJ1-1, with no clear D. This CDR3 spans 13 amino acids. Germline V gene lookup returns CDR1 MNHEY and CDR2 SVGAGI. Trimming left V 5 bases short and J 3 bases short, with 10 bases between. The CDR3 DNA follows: TGTGCCAGCAGTCTGACCGATTACACTGAAGCTTTCTTT. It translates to CASSLTDYTEAFF.

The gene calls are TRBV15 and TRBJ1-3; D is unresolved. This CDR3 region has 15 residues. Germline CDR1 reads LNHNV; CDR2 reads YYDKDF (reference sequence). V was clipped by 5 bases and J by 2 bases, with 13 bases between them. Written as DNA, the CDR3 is TGTGCCACCAGCTTACGAAGGGATCCTGGAAACACCATATATTTT. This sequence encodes CATSLRRDPGNTIYF.

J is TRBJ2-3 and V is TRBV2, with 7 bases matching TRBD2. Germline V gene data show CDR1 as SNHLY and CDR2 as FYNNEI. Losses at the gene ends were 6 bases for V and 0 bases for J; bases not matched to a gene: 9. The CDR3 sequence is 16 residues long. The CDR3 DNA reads TGTGCCAGCAGCCCCCGGCGGGAGCCTAGCACAGATACGCAGTATTTT. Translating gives CASSPRREPSTDTQYF.

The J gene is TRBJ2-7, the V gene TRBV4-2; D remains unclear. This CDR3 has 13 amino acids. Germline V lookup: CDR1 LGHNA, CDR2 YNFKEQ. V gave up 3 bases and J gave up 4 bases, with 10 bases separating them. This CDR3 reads CASSHLSPYEQYF. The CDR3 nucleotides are TGTGCCAGCAGCCATCTATCTCCATACGAGCAGTACTTC.

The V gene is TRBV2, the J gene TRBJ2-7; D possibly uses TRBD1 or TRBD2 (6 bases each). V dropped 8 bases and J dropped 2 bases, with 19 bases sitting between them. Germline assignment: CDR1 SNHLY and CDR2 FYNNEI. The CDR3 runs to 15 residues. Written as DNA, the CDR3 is TGTGCCAGCGGCGGGACACCTTTTCTTCCCTACGAGCAGTACTTC. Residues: CASGGTPFLPYEQYF. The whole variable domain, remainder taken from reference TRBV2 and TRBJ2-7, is EPEVTQTPSHQVTQMGQEVILRCVPISNHLYFYWYRQILGQKVEFLVSFYNNEISEKSEIFDDQFSVERPDGSNFTLKIRSTKLEDSAMYFCASGGTPFLPYEQYFGPGTRLTVT.

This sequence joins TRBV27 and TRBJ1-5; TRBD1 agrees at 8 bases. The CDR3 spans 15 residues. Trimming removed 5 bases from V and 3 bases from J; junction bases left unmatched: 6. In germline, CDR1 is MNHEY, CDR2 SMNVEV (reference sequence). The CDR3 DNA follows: TGTGCCAGCAGTCCAGCGGACAGGGACAATCAGCCCCAGCATTTT. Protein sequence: CASSPADRDNQPQHF.

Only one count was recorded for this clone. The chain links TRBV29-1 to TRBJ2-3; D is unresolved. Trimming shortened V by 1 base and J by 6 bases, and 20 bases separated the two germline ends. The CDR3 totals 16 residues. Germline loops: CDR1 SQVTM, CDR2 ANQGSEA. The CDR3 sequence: CSVEGGRAAKTDTQYF. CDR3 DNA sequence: TGCAGCGTTGAAGGCGGTCGGGCAGCAAAAACGGATACGCAGTATTTT.

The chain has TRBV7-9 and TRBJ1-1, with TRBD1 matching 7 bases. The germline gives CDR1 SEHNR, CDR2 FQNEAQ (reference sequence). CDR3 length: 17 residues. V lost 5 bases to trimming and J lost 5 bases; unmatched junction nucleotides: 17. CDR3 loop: CASSPTKILTGWTEAFF. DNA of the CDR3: TGTGCCAGCAGCCCCACCAAAATTCTGACAGGGTGGACTGAAGCTTTCTTT.

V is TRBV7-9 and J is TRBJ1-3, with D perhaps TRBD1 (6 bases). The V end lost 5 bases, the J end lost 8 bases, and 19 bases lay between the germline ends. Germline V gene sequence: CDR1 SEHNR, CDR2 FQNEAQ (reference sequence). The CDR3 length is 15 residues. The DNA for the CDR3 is TGTGCCAGCAGCCCGATACAGGGTCTTAAGGACACCATATATTTT. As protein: CASSPIQGLKDTIYF.

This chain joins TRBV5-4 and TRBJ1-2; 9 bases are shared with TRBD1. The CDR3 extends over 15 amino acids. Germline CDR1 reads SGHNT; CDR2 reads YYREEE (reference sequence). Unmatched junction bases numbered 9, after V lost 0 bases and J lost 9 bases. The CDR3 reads CASSLVTDRGGSYTF. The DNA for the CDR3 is TGTGCCAGCAGCTTGGTGACGGACAGGGGAGGAAGCTACACCTTC.

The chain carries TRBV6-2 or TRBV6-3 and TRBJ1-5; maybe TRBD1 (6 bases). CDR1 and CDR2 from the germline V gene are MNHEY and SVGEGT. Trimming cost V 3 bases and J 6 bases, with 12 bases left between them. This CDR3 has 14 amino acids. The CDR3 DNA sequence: TGTGCCAGCAGTTATTCGGGCAGGGGTCAGCCCCAGCATTTT. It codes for CASSYSGRGQPQHF.

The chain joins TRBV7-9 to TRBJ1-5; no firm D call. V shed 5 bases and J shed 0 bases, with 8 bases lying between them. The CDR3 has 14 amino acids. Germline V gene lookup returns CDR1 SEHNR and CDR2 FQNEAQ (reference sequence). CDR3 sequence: CASSPVNSNQPQHF. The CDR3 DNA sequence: TGTGCCAGCAGCCCCGTGAATAGCAATCAGCCCCAGCATTTT.

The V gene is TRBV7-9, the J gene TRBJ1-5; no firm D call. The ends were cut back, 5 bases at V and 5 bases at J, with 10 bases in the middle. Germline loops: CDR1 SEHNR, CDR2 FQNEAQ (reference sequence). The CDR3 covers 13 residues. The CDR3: CASSPTRDQPQHF. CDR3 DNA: TGTGCCAGCAGCCCGACACGAGATCAGCCCCAGCATTTT.

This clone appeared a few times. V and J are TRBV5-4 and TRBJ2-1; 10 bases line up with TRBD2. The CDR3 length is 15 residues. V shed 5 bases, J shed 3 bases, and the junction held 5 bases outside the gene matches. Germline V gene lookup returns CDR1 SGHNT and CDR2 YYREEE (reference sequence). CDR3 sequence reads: CASSDTSGVYNEQFF. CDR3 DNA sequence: TGTGCCAGCAGTGATACTAGCGGGGTCTACAATGAGCAGTTCTTC.

CDR3 amino acids: CASSERTQYF. The CDR3 DNA is TGTGCCAGCAGTGAGAGGACCCAGTACTTC. The V call is TRBV6-1, the J call TRBJ2-5; D unclear. Germline V gene lookup returns CDR1 MNHNS and CDR2 SASEGT. The CDR3 loop spans 10 amino acids. The V gene lost 3 bases and the J gene lost 7 bases, with 3 bases spanning the gap.